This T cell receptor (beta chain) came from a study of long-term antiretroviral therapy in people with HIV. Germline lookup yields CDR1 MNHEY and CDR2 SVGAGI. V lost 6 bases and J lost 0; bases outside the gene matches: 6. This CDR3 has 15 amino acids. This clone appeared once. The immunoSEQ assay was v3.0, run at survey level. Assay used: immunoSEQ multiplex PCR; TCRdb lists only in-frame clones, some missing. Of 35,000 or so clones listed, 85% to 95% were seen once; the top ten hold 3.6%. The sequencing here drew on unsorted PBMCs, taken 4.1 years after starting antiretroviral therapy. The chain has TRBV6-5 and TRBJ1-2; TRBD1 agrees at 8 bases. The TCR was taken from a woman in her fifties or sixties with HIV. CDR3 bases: TGTGCCAGCAGGCCCCCGGGACAGGCTAACTATGGCTACACCTTC. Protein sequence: CASRPPGQANYGYTF.